These T cell receptor beta chains were read from a single sample in a study of response to subunit inactivated influenza vaccine. TCRdb fed the RT-PCR reads into MiXCR, producing one record per CDR3 protein. The top ten clones hold around 6.5% of a sample with hundreds of thousands of distinct CDR3 sequences, around 13% of them seen once. Sequencing was performed on PBMCs from blood, taken around two weeks before vaccination. The receptors were gathered from a man over 45 who received an inactivated influenza vaccine. CDR3s include the opening cysteine and the closing phenylalanine or tryptophan. D genes are given only for firm matches. Size tells how often a clone was seen (once, few, many) or the class of an expanded clone, and some rows leave it out.

TRBV9	TRBJ2-3	TRBD2	few	CASSVGGRGGDTQYF	TGTGCCAGCAGCGTAGGGGGACGGGGGGGAGATACGCAGTATTTT
TRBV20-1	TRBJ2-3	-	-	CSARADSPDTQYF	TGCAGTGCGAGAGCCGATAGCCCAGATACGCAGTATTTT
TRBV7-2	TRBJ1-1	-	-	CASSHPWGEAFF	TGTGCCAGCAGCCACCCGTGGGGTGAAGCTTTCTTT
TRBV19	TRBJ2-2	-	few	CASSILGTGELFF	TGTGCCAGTAGTATATTGGGCACCGGGGAGCTGTTTTTT
TRBV29-1	TRBJ2-5	TRBD2	-	CSVGTSQETQYF	TGCAGCGTCGGGACTAGCCAAGAGACCCAGTACTTC
TRBV7-2	TRBJ2-7	-	-	CASSLNRVPSYEQYF	TGTGCCAGCAGCCTAAACAGGGTACCCTCTTACGAGCAGTACTTC
TRBV20-1	TRBJ1-4	-	few	CSASRLGQVEKLFF	TGCAGTGCTAGTAGGCTAGGACAAGTAGAAAAACTGTTTTTT
TRBV20-1	TRBJ2-1	TRBD2	-	CGEAGGPKNEQFF	TGCGGTGAGGCGGGAGGGCCTAAGAATGAGCAGTTCTTC
TRBV9	TRBJ2-2	TRBD2	many	CASSQGLAGTGELFF	TGTGCCAGCAGCCAAGGACTAGCGGGGACCGGGGAGCTGTTTTTT
TRBV6-2/TRBV6-3	TRBJ2-7	TRBD1	-	CASRGQGSYEQYF	TGTGCCAGCCGAGGACAGGGCTCCTACGAGCAGTACTTC
TRBV5-1	TRBJ2-5	-	many	CASSLGTGGKETQYF	TGTGCCAGCAGCTTAGGGACGGGGGGCAAAGAGACCCAGTACTTC
TRBV20-1	TRBJ2-7	TRBD2	many	CSVGSGRYEQYF	TGCAGTGTCGGTAGCGGGAGGTACGAGCAGTACTTC
TRBV4-2	TRBJ2-3	TRBD2	few	CASSQDRRGVGTDTQYF	TGTGCCAGCAGCCAAGATCGTCGGGGGGTAGGGACAGATACGCAGTATTTT
TRBV7-9	TRBJ2-7	TRBD2	few	CASSPIAGGPRYEQYF	TGTGCCAGCAGCCCTATAGCGGGAGGGCCGAGGTACGAGCAGTACTTC
TRBV20-1	TRBJ2-5	-	-	CSAKGGKTQYF	TGCAGTGCTAAGGGGGGGAAGACCCAGTACTTC
TRBV6-5	TRBJ2-7	TRBD2	-	CASSYGGREGDEQYF	TGTGCCAGCAGTTACGGCGGGAGGGAAGGAGACGAGCAGTACTTC
TRBV29-1	TRBJ1-1	-	-	CSGSNRPDTEAFF	TGCAGCGGTTCTAACCGGCCGGACACTGAAGCTTTCTTT
TRBV28	TRBJ2-1	TRBD2	-	CASSPLREDLNEQFF	TGTGCCAGCAGCCCGTTGCGGGAGGATTTAAATGAGCAGTTCTTC
TRBV4-1	TRBJ2-5	-	few	CASSLTATETQYF	TGCGCCAGCAGCCTGACAGCGACGGAGACCCAGTACTTC
TRBV4-3	TRBJ2-3	TRBD2	few	CASSQSGRGGLPDTQYF	TGCGCCAGCAGCCAATCTGGGCGGGGGGGGCTCCCGGATACGCAGTATTTT
TRBV27	TRBJ2-2	-	-	CASSFLMGAANTGELFF	TGTGCCAGCAGTTTTCTTATGGGAGCAGCTAACACCGGGGAGCTGTTTTTT
TRBV3-1	TRBJ2-1	-	many	CASSPDGTRNNEQFF	TGTGCCAGCAGCCCCGACGGTACACGCAACAATGAGCAGTTCTTC
TRBV19	TRBJ2-4	TRBD1	-	CASSRDSTNIQYF	TGTGCCAGTAGTCGGGACAGTACAAACATTCAGTACTTC
TRBV7-2	TRBJ2-1	-	few	CASSRSGFSSYNEQFF	TGTGCCAGCAGCCGTAGCGGATTTAGCTCCTACAATGAGCAGTTCTTC
TRBV11-2	TRBJ2-7	TRBD1	-	CASSPKLQGDDEQYF	TGTGCCAGCAGCCCAAAATTGCAGGGGGACGACGAGCAGTACTTC
TRBV28	TRBJ2-1	TRBD2	many	CASSMTSGRAYERGFF	TGTGCCAGCAGCATGACTAGCGGGAGGGCCTATGAGAGGGGGTTCTTC
TRBV7-9	TRBJ1-5	-	few	CASSLAEWQPQHF	TGTGCCAGCAGCTTAGCCGAGTGGCAGCCCCAGCATTTT
TRBV15	TRBJ2-2	-	-	CATSGLNPGELFF	TGTGCCACCAGTGGACTGAATCCCGGGGAGCTGTTTTTT
TRBV28	TRBJ2-1	-	-	CASSFFQGPDVVQFF	TGTGCCAGCAGTTTTTTTCAGGGACCGGATGTAGTGCAGTTCTTC
TRBV5-1	TRBJ1-5	-	few	CASSLEGSSQPQHF	TGCGCCAGCAGCTTGGAGGGTTCGAGTCAGCCCCAGCATTTT
TRBV29-1	TRBJ2-5	-	few	CSVEIYQETQYF	TGCAGCGTTGAAATTTATCAAGAGACCCAGTACTTC
TRBV25-1	TRBJ1-5	-	-	CASSEWGDQPQHF	TGTGCCAGCAGTGAATGGGGGGATCAGCCCCAGCATTTT
TRBV15	TRBJ2-2	TRBD2	many	CATSRDPGLGLGELFF	TGTGCCACCAGCAGAGACCCAGGACTAGGTCTCGGGGAGCTGTTTTTT
TRBV24-1	TRBJ2-3	TRBD2	few	CATSDPGTNTDTQYF	TGTGCCACCAGTGATCCAGGGACTAATACAGATACGCAGTATTTT
TRBV28	TRBJ2-2	-	few	CASKLRSRNTGELFF	TGTGCCAGCAAACTCAGAAGTAGGAACACCGGGGAGCTGTTTTTT
TRBV4-3	TRBJ1-5	-	few	CASSQDLDQPQHF	TGCGCCAGCAGCCAAGATTTGGATCAGCCCCAGCATTTT
TRBV7-2	TRBJ2-3	-	-	CASSLGGGGDTQYF	TGTGCCAGCAGCTTAGGAGGGGGAGGGGATACGCAGTATTTT
TRBV3-1	TRBJ1-2	TRBD1	-	CASSHRTGVNYGYTF	TGTGCCAGCAGCCACCGGACAGGCGTCAACTATGGCTACACCTTC
TRBV28	TRBJ2-7	-	-	CASSLPGMGIDEQYF	TGTGCCAGCAGCCTGCCAGGGATGGGGATAGATGAGCAGTACTTC
TRBV4-3	TRBJ2-7	-	-	CASSPSGPGGLYEQYF	TGCGCCAGCAGCCCCTCTGGACCCGGCGGGTTGTACGAGCAGTACTTC
TRBV5-1	TRBJ2-7	-	-	CASNVDGLGNEQYF	TGCGCCAGCAATGTGGACGGCCTTGGGAACGAGCAGTACTTC
TRBV10-3	TRBJ1-1	TRBD1	-	CAINGQGASEAFF	TGTGCCATCAATGGACAGGGGGCGTCTGAAGCTTTCTTT
TRBV4-3	TRBJ2-3	-	few	CASSQGPLPVTSTDTQYF	TGCGCCAGCAGCCAAGGACCGCTACCGGTGACTAGCACAGATACGCAGTATTTT
TRBV7-9	TRBJ2-1	-	many	CASSPDLNEQFF	TGTGCCAGCAGCCCGGACTTAAATGAGCAGTTCTTC
TRBV7-2	TRBJ1-6	-	-	CASSSGPVIQGNSPLHF	TGTGCCAGCAGCTCGGGCCCGGTCATCCAGGGCAATTCACCCCTCCACTTT
TRBV9	TRBJ2-5	-	-	CASTRDFNQETQYF	TGTGCCAGCACCCGGGACTTTAATCAAGAGACCCAGTACTTC
TRBV7-9	TRBJ1-2	-	many	CASSPGSWSPRYGYTF	TGTGCCAGCAGCCCCGGGTCTTGGAGTCCCCGCTATGGCTACACCTTC
TRBV7-2	TRBJ2-1	-	few	CASSRTGTPPYNEQFF	TGTGCCAGCAGCAGAACCGGGACACCGCCTTACAATGAGCAGTTCTTC
TRBV30	TRBJ2-1	-	-	CAWSVAHEQFF	TGTGCCTGGAGTGTAGCACATGAGCAGTTCTTC
TRBV9	TRBJ1-5	TRBD1	few	CASSAGTGVQPQHF	TGTGCCAGCAGCGCTGGGACAGGGGTTCAGCCCCAGCATTTT
TRBV3-1	TRBJ2-3	-	few	CASSFGQGLGDTQYF	TGTGCCAGCAGCTTCGGACAGGGACTAGGAGATACGCAGTATTTT
TRBV6-2/TRBV6-3	TRBJ2-3	-	-	CASSNAGRTDTQYF	TGTGCCAGCAGTAACGCGGGACGCACAGATACGCAGTATTTT
TRBV18	TRBJ2-2	TRBD1	-	CASSPRQGDAGELFF	TGTGCCAGCTCACCAAGACAGGGGGACGCCGGGGAGCTGTTTTTT
TRBV7-2	TRBJ2-7	-	-	CASSLMRDHSYEQYF	TGTGCCAGCAGCTTAATGAGGGACCACAGCTACGAGCAGTACTTC